This T cell receptor (beta chain) was profiled in a study of OX40 agonist ivuxolimab in advanced cancers. Background for the entire study: The costimulatory receptor OX40 (CD134) was targeted by ivuxolimab, a fully human IgG2 agonistic monoclonal antibody. Intravenous ivuxolimab was administered to patients every 2 weeks at six dose levels: 0.01, 0.1, 0.3, 1.5, 3 and 10 mg/kg. Among the roughly 52 dose-escalation patients, roughly 20 had hepatocellular carcinoma, roughly 15 melanoma, 9 renal cell carcinoma and 9 head and neck cancer. The dose-escalation cohort was about 87% male with a mean age of around 64 years, ranging from 23 to 79. Prior anti-PD-1, anti-PD-L1 or anti-CTLA-4 therapy was permitted, and checkpoint inhibitors had been received by more than 35% of dose-escalation patients. Partial responses occurred in three dose-escalation patients: two with cutaneous melanoma and one with hepatocellular carcinoma. The point of sequencing TCRbeta in the periphery was to test whether ivuxolimab changed TCR sequence diversity and drove clonal T-cell expansion. The monotherapy dose-escalation portion (N of about 50 patients) of the phase I ivuxolimab trial is reported in the paper. General conclusions and limits of the study: Which antigens the clonally expanded peripheral T cells were specific for was not determined. At doses of 0.1 to 3.0 mg/kg, clonal expansion of both CD4+ and CD8+ blood T cells was observed from baseline to week 6. In the 0.1-3.0 mg/kg groups, partial responders were among the patients with the lowest normalized peripheral clonal expansion, particularly in CD8+ T cells. After ivuxolimab, CD8+ T cells had more expanded clones than CD4+ T cells on average. Low levels of normalized T-cell clonal expansion were also seen in some patients who did not respond.

Genomic DNA was isolated from the sorted cells so that the TCRbeta CDR3 region could be sequenced. TCRbeta CDR3 regions were sequenced using the immunoSEQ Assay. In TCRdb, the immuneACCESS table is reduced to in-frame sequences with V and J assigned. These tables do not hold every clone; where another copy was compared, an unresolved V gene accounts for under half, and the others remain unexplained. The sample yields about 48,000 clones; 65% to 85% were counted once. The ten largest clones take up approximately 1.1% of the sample. Of note for this clone: Its target antigen remains unknown. The input lacks base qualities; no much larger clone sits a single base away.

Patients with a history of autoimmune disease or receiving systemic immunosuppression were excluded from the trial. Peripheral blood for TCR sequencing was drawn from every dose cohort at baseline, at cycle 4 day 1 and at cycle 7 day 1. Samples came from an open-label, multicenter, first-in-human phase I dose-escalation trial of ivuxolimab. Adults with locally advanced or metastatic head and neck squamous cell, hepatocellular, melanoma or renal cell carcinoma were enrolled in the trial. Before TCR sequencing, CD4+ T cells and CD8+ T cells from peripheral blood were sorted into separate populations. This TCR came from an adult with an advanced solid tumor such as melanoma, head and neck, liver or kidney cancer. This sample comprised CD4+ or CD8+ T cells sorted from blood, obtained in a trial of the OX40 agonist ivuxolimab.

The base sequence is TGTGCCAGCAGTGAAACTTCAAACACCATATATTTT. It translates to CASSETSNTIYF. This sequence uses TRBV6-1 and TRBJ1-3; the D gene identity is not certain. V loses 2 bases of germline sequence and J loses 6 bases, and the interval between the two ends is 5 bases. CDR1 and CDR2 are read off the germline V gene as MNHNS and SASEGT. CDR3 length: 12 amino acids, cysteine to phenylalanine. Only CDR3 DNA remains: 36 bases, in frame from the first base.